Listed below are T cell receptor beta chains from one sample, sequenced in a study of Tregs in tolerant kidney transplant recipients. Profiling relied on immunoSEQ multiplex PCR, and the TCRdb table lists in-frame clones only, not all of them. The data contain some 65,000 clones, 65% to 85% of them singletons. The specimen was CD4+ T cells from blood. These receptors originate from a human donor in good health. The CDR3 runs from the conserved cysteine through the conserved F or W. Each record gives: J gene, V gene, clone size, D gene, CDR3 DNA, CDR3 protein. D genes are given only for firm matches. Where a row states a size, it is once, few, many or the class of an expanded clone; other rows omit it.

J: TRBJ2-1; V: TRBV11-2; size: -; D: -; DNA: TGTGCCAGCAGATCCGTGTGGGGCGCGAATGAGCAGTTCTTC; CDR3: CASRSVWGANEQFF
J: TRBJ2-1; V: TRBV6-5; size: -; D: TRBD2; DNA: TGTGCCAGCAGTTATGGCGGGAGGAGGGATGAGCAGTTCTTC; CDR3: CASSYGGRRDEQFF
J: TRBJ2-5; V: TRBV5-1; size: -; D: TRBD1; DNA: TGCGCCAGCAGGCTGACAGGGTATGAGACCCAGTACTTC; CDR3: CASRLTGYETQYF
J: TRBJ2-1; V: TRBV2; size: -; D: -; DNA: TGTGCCAGCAGTGCGGCTTACAATGAGCAGTTCTTC; CDR3: CASSAAYNEQFF
J: TRBJ1-5; V: TRBV6-1; size: -; D: -; DNA: TGTGCCAGCAGTGTTTTAGGGGGTAGCAATCAGCCCCAGCATTTT; CDR3: CASSVLGGSNQPQHF
J: TRBJ2-6; V: TRBV5-1; size: -; D: -; DNA: TGCGCCAGCAGCTCCTTCTTTTTTGGGCAAAGGCTCTCTGGGGCCAACGTCCTGACTTTC; CDR3: CASSSFFFGQRLSGANVLTF
J: TRBJ2-5; V: TRBV5-8; size: -; D: TRBD1; DNA: TGTGCCAGCACCCTACGATTGACAGGGTACCAAGAGACCCAGTACTTC; CDR3: CASTLRLTGYQETQYF
J: TRBJ2-5; V: TRBV18; size: -; D: -; DNA: TGTGCCAGCTCACCCCTCGCAGGGATAGGGGAGACCCAGTACTTC; CDR3: CASSPLAGIGETQYF
J: TRBJ2-1; V: TRBV6-5; size: -; D: -; DNA: TGTGCCAGCGGAGATAGCAGCCAGCAGTTCTTC; CDR3: CASGDSSQQFF
J: TRBJ1-5; V: TRBV7-2; size: few; D: -; DNA: TGTGCCAGCAGCTTTATCTGGGGCAATCAGCCCCAGCATTTT; CDR3: CASSFIWGNQPQHF
J: TRBJ2-7; V: TRBV5-1; size: -; D: -; DNA: TGCGCCAGCAGCTTAGGGCCAGGTTCCTACGAGCAGTACTTC; CDR3: CASSLGPGSYEQYF
J: TRBJ2-3; V: TRBV19; size: -; D: TRBD2; DNA: TGTGCCAGTAGTATCTTAGGGCTAGCGGGAGGAGCAGATACGCAGTATTTT; CDR3: CASSILGLAGGADTQYF
J: TRBJ2-1; V: TRBV19; size: -; D: -; DNA: TGTGCCAGTAGTCGACGGAGCAATGAGCAGTTCTTC; CDR3: CASSRRSNEQFF
J: TRBJ1-5; V: TRBV4-3; size: -; D: TRBD1; DNA: TGCGCCAGCAGCCCTCGGACAGGGGGACATCAGCCCCAGCATTTT; CDR3: CASSPRTGGHQPQHF
J: TRBJ2-7; V: TRBV19; size: once; D: TRBD1; DNA: TGTGCCAGTAGTCAGCGACAGGGTAGGGGCGAGCAGTACTTC; CDR3: CASSQRQGRGEQYF
J: TRBJ1-1; V: TRBV30; size: -; D: TRBD1; DNA: TGTGCCTGGGCCGGGGGGGACAGGAACACTGAAGCTTTCTTT; CDR3: CAWAGGDRNTEAFF
J: TRBJ1-2; V: TRBV14; size: -; D: -; DNA: TGTGCCAGCAGCTGCTACACCTTC; CDR3: CASSCYTF
J: TRBJ2-3; V: TRBV13; size: -; D: -; DNA: TGTGCCAGCAGCTCAAACTACAGGAACACAGATACGCAGTATTTT; CDR3: CASSSNYRNTDTQYF
J: TRBJ2-1; V: TRBV5-1; size: -; D: TRBD2; DNA: TGCGCCAGCAGCCCAGGACTAGCGGGCCCCTACAATGAGCAGTTCTTC; CDR3: CASSPGLAGPYNEQFF
J: TRBJ2-2; V: TRBV6-4; size: -; D: TRBD1; DNA: TGTGCCAGCAGACTCTCCGGGACAGGGTTCACCGGGGAGCTGTTTTTT; CDR3: CASRLSGTGFTGELFF
J: TRBJ1-3; V: TRBV7-2; size: -; D: -; DNA: TGTGCCAGCAGCTTATTCGGAGGGACAAGGGGCACCATATATTTT; CDR3: CASSLFGGTRGTIYF
J: TRBJ2-3; V: TRBV9; size: -; D: TRBD2; DNA: TGTGCCAGCAGCGCGAGAGTAGCGGGAGATAAAGATACGCAGTATTTT; CDR3: CASSARVAGDKDTQYF
J: TRBJ1-6; V: TRBV6-5; size: few; D: -; DNA: TGTGCCAGCAGTGAAGGGTATAATTCACCCCTCCACTTT; CDR3: CASSEGYNSPLHF
J: TRBJ1-3; V: TRBV10-3; size: -; D: TRBD1; DNA: TGTGCCATCAGCTACGACAGGGCCTCTGGAAACACCATATATTTT; CDR3: CAISYDRASGNTIYF
J: TRBJ1-4; V: TRBV4-3; size: -; D: -; DNA: TGCGCCAGCAGCCAAGATCCCACCAGGAATGAAAAACTGTTTTTT; CDR3: CASSQDPTRNEKLFF